Listed below are T cell receptor beta chains from one sample, sequenced in a study of cytomegalovirus exposure and HLA in healthy donors. Profiled with immunoSEQ multiplex PCR; TCRdb holds only in-frame clones, not every one. The data contain about 82,000 clones, 9.5% to 13% of them singletons. The sequencing sample was made of PBMCs. The receptors were gathered from a man in his sixties in good health and CMV-seropositive. CDR3s include the opening cysteine and the closing phenylalanine or tryptophan. The order of the fields is clone size, J gene, V gene, D gene, CDR3 protein, CDR3 DNA. A D gene is named only where the DNA matches it firmly. Some rows have no size entry. The others give once, few or many, or a class for an expanded clone.

>few|TRBJ2-7|TRBV28|TRBD2
CASNSGGAYEQYF
TGTGCCAGCAACTCTGGGGGGGCCTACGAGCAGTACTTC
>-|TRBJ2-2|TRBV6-5|-
CASSRNTGELFF
TGTGCCAGCAGCCGTAACACCGGGGAGCTGTTTTTT
>-|TRBJ1-4|TRBV5-1|TRBD1
CASSLWTGGAVGEKLFF
TGCGCCAGCAGCTTATGGACAGGGGGCGCGGTCGGAGAAAAACTGTTTTTT
>few|TRBJ2-7|TRBV7-9|TRBD1
CASSLFGTGSSEQYF
TGTGCCAGCAGCTTGTTTGGGACAGGGTCTTCCGAGCAGTACTTC
>-|TRBJ2-7|TRBV2|TRBD2
CASYPGTSGRRNEQYF
TGTGCCAGTTATCCCGGGACTAGCGGGAGACGGAACGAGCAGTACTTC
>few|TRBJ2-3|TRBV7-2|-
CASSLVRRGDTQYF
TGTGCCAGCAGCTTAGTGCGTCGGGGGGATACGCAGTATTTT
>-|TRBJ2-5|TRBV19|TRBD2
CASSSGTSGSETQYF
TGTGCCAGTTCTAGTGGTACTAGCGGGAGCGAGACCCAGTACTTC
>-|TRBJ1-1|TRBV19|TRBD1
CASSIAPGQGITEAFF
TGTGCCAGTAGTATCGCGCCGGGACAGGGGATCACTGAAGCTTTCTTT
>-|TRBJ2-2|TRBV15|-
CATSRPGAGELFF
TGTGCCACCAGCAGGCCAGGGGCCGGGGAGCTGTTTTTT
>-|TRBJ2-1|TRBV9|-
CASSVGGDSSYNEQFF
TGTGCCAGCAGCGTAGGCGGGGATAGCTCCTACAATGAGCAGTTCTTC
>-|TRBJ2-3|TRBV19|-
CASSDRPGSTDTQYF
TGTGCCAGTAGCGACAGGCCTGGTAGCACAGATACGCAGTATTTT
>few|TRBJ2-3|TRBV19|TRBD2
CASREAGGPSTDTQYF
TGTGCCAGTAGAGAGGCGGGAGGGCCTAGCACAGATACGCAGTATTTT
>-|TRBJ1-2|TRBV30|-
CAWSVPGGINYGYTF
TGTGCCTGGAGTGTACCGGGGGGGATTAACTATGGCTACACCTTC
>-|TRBJ2-4|TRBV6-5|TRBD1
CASSYSRGQGENIQYF
TGTGCCAGCAGTTACTCGAGGGGACAGGGGGAAAACATTCAGTACTTC
>few|TRBJ2-5|TRBV5-1|TRBD1
CASSTGQGVVETQYF
TGCGCCAGCAGCACGGGACAGGGGGTTGTAGAGACCCAGTACTTC
>few|TRBJ2-3|TRBV7-3|TRBD2
CASSSGLAGGQTDTQYF
TGTGCCAGCAGCTCCGGACTAGCGGGGGGTCAGACAGATACGCAGTATTTT
>few|TRBJ2-1|TRBV7-9|TRBD2
CASSLAGGSLNEQFF
TGTGCCAGCAGCTTAGCGGGAGGGAGCCTCAATGAGCAGTTCTTC
>-|TRBJ2-1|TRBV9|-
CASSVEGGGNEQFF
TGTGCCAGCAGCGTAGAAGGGGGTGGGAATGAGCAGTTCTTC